These 26 T cell receptor beta chains came from one sample sequenced in a study of vaccination effects on CD4 cells after COVID-19. The antigens of these receptors remain unknown. Measured with immunoSEQ multiplex PCR; TCRdb has only the in-frame clones, and not every one. The sample holds 30,000 to 40,000 clones; around 80% are singletons and the top ten take under 7.5%. Scientists isolated CD4+ T cells after a roughly nine-day culture period ended. Documented for the person is a PCR-confirmed SARS-CoV-2 infection occurring between March and December 2020. Either the mRNA-1273 or the BNT162b2 vaccine was given to participants as two doses. The sequences come from CD4+ T cells from PBMCs cultured without peptide, collected after COVID-19 vaccination. Receptor source: a human donor who had a prior SARS-CoV-2 infection.

The chain recombines TRBV24-1 with TRBJ2-2; 9 nucleotides agree with TRBD1. The length of the CDR3 is 16 residues. Trimming cost V 3 bases and J 4 bases; bases outside gene matches: 5. CDR1 KGHDR and CDR2 SFDVKD come from the germline V gene. The CDR3 nucleotides read TGTGCCACCAGTGATGGGGACAGGGTGGGCACCGGGGAGCTGTTTTTT. Protein: CATSDGDRVGTGELFF.

The chain uses TRBV15 and TRBJ1-1; 7 bases are a match to TRBD1. Unmatched junction bases numbered 15, after V lost 5 bases and J lost 0 bases. Germline lookup yields CDR1 LNHNV and CDR2 YYDKDF (reference sequence). The CDR3 runs 18 residues. CDR3 protein: CATSRTKVTGTLNTEAFF. In DNA form, the CDR3 reads TGTGCCACCAGCCGGACAAAAGTGACAGGGACTTTGAACACTGAAGCTTTCTTT.

The DNA for the CDR3 is TGTGCCAGCAGCGTCCGGGACTACAGCAATGAGCAGTTCTTC. Amino acid sequence: CASSVRDYSNEQFF. This chain uses TRBV3-1 (or the pseudogene TRBV3-2) with TRBJ2-1; TRBD2 matches 7 bases. Germline trimming cut 5 bases from V and 6 bases from J; bases unmatched to any gene: 7. Germline loops: CDR1 LGHDT, CDR2 YNNKEL (reference sequence). The CDR3 loop spans 14 amino acids.

The V and J genes are TRBV7-9 and TRBJ1-2; D gene uncertain. Germline CDR1 reads SEHNR; CDR2 reads FQNEAQ (reference sequence). V lost 3 bases to trimming and J lost 8 bases, with 16 bases between them. This CDR3 spans 14 amino acids. The CDR3 loop reads CASSLDNRGYGYTF. CDR3 coding DNA: TGTGCCAGCAGCTTGGATAACAGAGGATACGGCTACACCTTC.

The chain employs TRBV6-5 and TRBJ2-6, with unresolved D. V lost 6 bases to trimming and J lost 1 base, with 7 bases between them. The V gene's germline CDR1 is MNHEY and CDR2 SVGAGI. CDR3 length equals 14 residues. The CDR3 protein is CASRIGSGANVLTF. The CDR3 DNA sequence: TGTGCCAGCAGGATCGGATCTGGGGCCAACGTCCTGACTTTC.

This chain connects TRBV5-4 to TRBJ1-2, with 8 bases matching TRBD1. V lost 1 base and J lost 4; bases outside the gene matches: 6. Germline values: CDR1 SGHNT, CDR2 YYREEE (reference sequence). The CDR3 runs 15 residues. The CDR3 sequence: CASSLRAGGSYGYTF. CDR3 DNA sequence: TGTGCCAGCAGCTTGAGGGCAGGGGGCAGCTATGGCTACACCTTC.

The genes are TRBV13 and TRBJ2-2, with D possibly TRBD1 on 6 matching bases. V dropped 4 bases and J dropped 3 bases, with 12 bases sitting between them. The CDR3 extends over 15 amino acids. The V gene's germline CDR1 is PRHDT and CDR2 FYEKMQ (reference sequence). The CDR3 bases are TGTGCCAGCAGCTCCCGACAGGACCACACCGGGGAGCTGTTTTTT. Its protein product is CASSSRQDHTGELFF.

The genes are TRBV6-5 and TRBJ1-1, with D unresolved. Germline V gene lookup returns CDR1 MNHEY and CDR2 SVGAGI. The CDR3 sequence is 14 residues long. Trimming took 3 bases from V and 1 from J, leaving 9 bases between them. The CDR3 reads CASSYETGNTEAFF. The CDR3 nucleotides are TGTGCCAGCAGTTATGAAACGGGGAACACTGAAGCTTTCTTT.

The chain is built from TRBV5-8 and TRBJ2-5; TRBD1 matches 7 bases. Germline CDR1 and CDR2: SGHTS and YDEGEE. V lost 4 bases to trimming and J lost 9 bases; unmatched junction nucleotides: 6. This CDR3 contains 12 residues. The CDR3 sequence: CASSLGQWAQYF. CDR3 nucleotides: TGTGCCAGCAGCCTGGGACAGTGGGCCCAGTACTTC.

The rearrangement uses TRBV6-2 or TRBV6-3 and TRBJ2-5, with D unresolved. The germline CDR1 and CDR2 sequences are MNHEY and SVGEGT. Trimming took off 4 bases at V and 1 base at J, with 10 bases between the two ends. CDR3 length: 14 residues. CDR3 region: CASSSRPLQETQYF. In nucleotides, the CDR3 is TGTGCCAGCAGTTCCCGGCCCCTCCAAGAGACCCAGTACTTC.

V usage is TRBV12-3 or TRBV12-4 and J usage is TRBJ2-3; TRBD1 might be the D (6 bases). V was trimmed by 5 bases and J by 7 bases, leaving 10 bases between them. The CDR3 is made up of 12 amino acids. The CDR3: CASSPGTYTQYF. The CDR3 DNA sequence: TGTGCCAGCAGTCCCGGGACATATACGCAGTATTTT.

The chain is built from TRBV5-4 and TRBJ2-5; D remains ambiguous. This CDR3 is built from 14 residues. V shed 4 bases and J shed 2 bases, with 12 bases lying between them. The germline CDR1 and CDR2 sequences are SGHNT and YYREEE (reference sequence). CDR3 loop: CASSNPTTQETQYF. The DNA for the CDR3 is TGTGCCAGCAGCAACCCTACCACTCAAGAGACCCAGTACTTC.

The gene calls are TRBV6-5 and TRBJ1-5; TRBD1 aligns across 7 bases. This CDR3 region has 15 residues. V shed 7 bases, J shed 5 bases, and the junction held 11 bases outside the gene matches. The germline CDR1 and CDR2 sequences are MNHEY and SVGAGI. CDR3 nucleotides: TGTGCCAGCACCGAGGAGGCAGGGGGGTATCAGCCCCAGCATTTT. Translating it yields CASTEEAGGYQPQHF.

The V gene is TRBV15, the J gene TRBJ2-5; D possibly uses TRBD1 or TRBD2 (5 bases each). Per germline, CDR1 LNHNV and CDR2 YYDKDF (reference sequence). Trimming shortened V by 0 bases and J by 2 bases, and 10 bases separated the two germline ends. This CDR3 contains 15 residues. The CDR3 region is CATSRDRGIQETQYF. Here the CDR3 DNA reads TGTGCCACCAGCAGAGATCGGGGCATACAAGAGACCCAGTACTTC.

This clone appeared once. This chain connects TRBV29-1 to TRBJ1-2; tentative D call: TRBD1 (5 bases). The CDR3 length is 15 residues. Germline V gene data show CDR1 as SQVTM and CDR2 as ANQGSEA. V was trimmed by 0 bases and J by 0 bases, leaving 11 bases between them. In DNA form, the CDR3 reads TGCAGCGTTGAAGATCGGGGCGAAGCTAACTATGGCTACACCTTC. The encoded protein is CSVEDRGEANYGYTF.

The table lists this clone with a few counts. DNA for the CDR3: TGCGCCAGCAGCTTGGAGTATGGATCAGGGGAGCTGAACACTGAAGCTTTCTTT. Protein product: CASSLEYGSGELNTEAFF. V usage is TRBV5-1 and J usage is TRBJ1-1; tentatively, D is TRBD1 (6 bases). The germline V gene encodes CDR1 SGHRS and CDR2 YFSETQ. With 0 bases removed from V and 0 bases from J, the gap between germline ends came to 18 bases. The CDR3 is made up of 18 amino acids.

The V call is TRBV5-1, the J call TRBJ1-1; tentatively, D is TRBD1 (6 bases). CDR3 size: 15 residues. From germline, CDR1 is SGHRS and CDR2 YFSETQ. The ends were cut back, 0 bases at V and 7 bases at J, with 16 bases in the middle. CDR3 amino acids: CASSLEFRGAGEAFF. Written as DNA, the CDR3 is TGCGCCAGCAGCTTGGAGTTTCGGGGGGCCGGTGAAGCTTTCTTT.

This sequence joins TRBV18 and TRBJ2-1; no definite D call. V was shortened by 1 base and J by 0 bases, with 4 bases between the two germline ends. Germline CDR1 reads KGHSH; CDR2 reads LQKENI. CDR3 length: 14 amino acids. The CDR3 loop is CASSPQASYNEQFF. The CDR3 nucleotides read TGTGCCAGCTCACCACAGGCCTCCTACAATGAGCAGTTCTTC. Using reference TRBV18 and TRBJ2-1 for the parts outside the CDR3, the full variable domain is NAGVMQNPRHLVRRRGQEARLRCSPMKGHSHVYWYRQLPEEGLKFMVYLQKENIIDESGMPKERFSAEFPKEGPSILRIQQVVRGDSAAYFCASSPQASYNEQFFGPGTRLTVL.

This rearrangement joins TRBV28 to TRBJ2-5, with D possibly being TRBD2 (5 bases). The CDR3 spans 15 residues. The ends were cut back, 7 bases at V and 2 bases at J, with 17 bases in the middle. CDR1 and CDR2 from the germline V gene are MDHEN and SYDVKM. The DNA for the CDR3 is TGTGCCAGCAATCAAAGAGGCGGAGGACAAGAGACCCAGTACTTC. Protein sequence: CASNQRGGGQETQYF.

The rearrangement uses TRBV4-1 and TRBJ2-7, with D perhaps TRBD1 (6 bases). V was cut by 2 bases and J by 5 bases, with 19 bases left in between. The CDR3 spans 16 residues. Germline assignment: CDR1 MGHRA and CDR2 YSYEKL. CDR3 residues: CASSQRPYQGFDEQYF. CDR3 nucleotides: TGCGCCAGCAGCCAAAGGCCCTATCAGGGGTTCGACGAGCAGTACTTC.

The J gene is TRBJ1-5, the V gene TRBV15, with a tentative D call TRBD1 (5 bases). This CDR3 comprises 17 residues. Trimming pared 5 bases from V and 3 bases from J, leaving 20 bases between. The germline V gene has CDR1 LNHNV and CDR2 YYDKDF (reference sequence). CDR3 amino acids: CATSPGGWAGHNQPQHF. The CDR3 nucleotides read TGTGCCACCAGCCCGGGCGGTTGGGCAGGGCACAATCAGCCCCAGCATTTT.

This clone occurred a few times. The chain's CDR3 is CASSVLPGQGSYGYTF. The CDR3, as DNA: TGTGCCAGCAGTGTCTTACCGGGACAGGGCAGCTATGGCTACACCTTC. The chain couples TRBV6-1 to TRBJ1-2; 9 bases align to TRBD1. This CDR3 comprises 16 residues. Germline V CDR1 and CDR2: MNHNS, SASEGT. V lost 4 bases to trimming and J lost 4 bases; unmatched junction nucleotides: 10.

The chain joins TRBV24-1 to TRBJ2-7; a weak D match, TRBD2 (5 bases). Germline assignment: CDR1 KGHDR and CDR2 SFDVKD. Trimming stripped 3 bases from V and 2 bases from J, with 13 bases between. This CDR3 has 15 amino acids. In nucleotides, the CDR3 is TGTGCCACCAGTGATCCAGCGAGAGGGACCTACGAGCAGTACTTC. This translates into CATSDPARGTYEQYF.

The chain recombines TRBV6-5 with TRBJ2-5; TRBD2 might be the D (5 bases). Germline CDR1 and CDR2: MNHEY and SVGAGI. The germline V and J ends were trimmed by 4 bases and 5 bases, with 17 bases remaining between them. This CDR3 has 15 amino acids. CDR3 loop: CASSSQVGVQETQYF. The CDR3 DNA sequence: TGTGCCAGCAGTTCGCAAGTCGGGGTGCAGGAGACCCAGTACTTC.

This chain links TRBV7-8 with TRBJ1-2; D is possibly TRBD1 (5 bases). The CDR3 has 14 amino acids. Germline assignment: CDR1 SGHVS and CDR2 FQNEAQ. The V gene lost 4 bases and the J gene lost 0 bases, with 9 bases spanning the gap. This CDR3 reads CASSWDLTNYGYTF. The CDR3 DNA sequence: TGTGCCAGCAGCTGGGACCTAACTAACTATGGCTACACCTTC.

J is TRBJ1-3 and V is TRBV19; perhaps TRBD1 as D (6 bases). This CDR3 is built from 15 residues. The V gene's germline CDR1 is LNHDA and CDR2 SQIVND (reference sequence). The germline V and J ends were trimmed by 0 bases and 5 bases, with 11 bases remaining between them. CDR3 in DNA: TGTGCCAGTAGTATAGATACAGGGTTTCGAAACACCATATATTTT. Its protein is CASSIDTGFRNTIYF.